This TCR beta chain was sequenced for a study of blood T cells in healthy people across ages. As concerns this clonotype: A much larger clone is a single base away; this may be a read error.

For the second PCR, which ran for about 6 to 11 cycles, a sample-barcoded 5' primer and a J-beta primer mix were used. A single record per CDR3 protein comes from TCRdb applying MiXCR to the 5' RACE reads. This table has 580,000 or so distinct CDR3 sequences, more than 45% appearing once. The receptor's source is a man at least 80 years old in good health. The sequenced sample consisted of blood.

The CDR3 loop reads CASSLGLAKNIQHF. The CDR3 DNA is TGTGCCAGCAGTTTGGGGCTAGCCAAAAACATTCAGCACTTC. The chain is built from TRBV12-3 or TRBV12-4 and TRBJ2-4; D may correspond to TRBD1 or TRBD2 (5 bases each). The CDR3 is made up of 14 amino acids.